This T cell receptor (beta chain) is from a study of technical replicates of blood from four donors (dated 2017 in TCRdb). The CDR3 holds 15 amino acids from the cysteine to the phenylalanine. Only CDR3 DNA remains: 45 bases, in frame from the first base. CDR1 and CDR2, looked up from the germline V gene, are SGDLS and YYNGEE. Trimmed from V: 4 bases; trimmed from J: 3 bases; junction bases lacking a gene match: 7. Library construction relied on the immunoSEQ multiplex PCR assay. TCRdb retrieved this table from immuneACCESS and kept in-frame rearrangements only. Not all clones are present; in checked studies, unresolved V genes account for under half, and no reason is known for the remainder. This sample holds about 73,000 clones; approximately 93% were observed only once. The ten biggest clones cover approximately 0.25% of the sample. Concerning this clone itself: This receptor's antigen is unknown. Base-call qualities are not available, and no considerably larger clone is one nucleotide away.

The sequenced material came from T cells isolated from PBMCs. The chain employs TRBV9 and TRBJ2-7, and TRBD1 aligns with 10 junction nucleotides. The clonotype was recovered from a human donor in good health. The CDR3 has the sequence CASSLRDRGYYEQYF. The nucleotide sequence reads as follows: TGTGCCAGCAGCCTCCGGGACAGGGGATACTACGAGCAGTACTTC.